This passage covers 24 T cell receptor beta chains from one sample sequenced in a study of blood T cell repertoires in COVID-19. Profiled with immunoSEQ multiplex PCR; TCRdb holds only in-frame clones, not every one. The repertoire holds about 260,000 clones, with more than 75% as singletons. The sequencing sample was made of peripheral blood. The receptors come from a woman aged 55-69 years with COVID-19, enrolled during active disease.

The chain employs TRBV19 and TRBJ1-5, with D uncertain. Germline CDR1 and CDR2: LNHDA and SQIVND (reference sequence). V was pared by 1 base and J by 6 bases, with 13 bases between. This CDR3 comprises 15 residues. In nucleotides, the CDR3 is TGTGCCAGTAGTATAGGGCAGGTAATGACTCAGCCCCAGCATTTT. It specifies CASSIGQVMTQPQHF.

The rearrangement links TRBV28 to TRBJ1-6; 7 bases are a match to TRBD1. The trim removed 6 bases at V and 6 bases at J, leaving 11 bases unmatched. Germline lookup yields CDR1 MDHEN and CDR2 SYDVKM. CDR3 size: 16 residues. In nucleotides, the CDR3 is TGTGCCAGCAGCCAAAATAGGGGGCTAAGTAATTCACCCCTCCACTTT. Protein product: CASSQNRGLSNSPLHF.

V gene TRBV7-9 combines with J gene TRBJ2-5; D perhaps matches TRBD1 (6 bases). The CDR3 extends over 14 amino acids. Germline-derived CDR1 and CDR2 are SEHNR and FQNEAQ (reference sequence). Trimming took off 5 bases at V and 6 bases at J, with 16 bases between the two ends. CDR3 DNA sequence: TGTGCCAGCAGCCACCCACAGGGCGGCAAGACCCAGTACTTC. This encodes CASSHPQGGKTQYF.

J is TRBJ1-2 and V is TRBV28; 8 nucleotides agree with TRBD1. Germline V CDR1 and CDR2: MDHEN, SYDVKM. The J segment lost 6 bases and the V segment lost 5 bases, leaving 8 bases of the junction unmatched. The CDR3 extends over 14 amino acids. The CDR3 loop is CASSRQGRTHGYTF. The CDR3 DNA reads as TGTGCCAGCAGTCGACAGGGGCGCACGCATGGCTACACCTTC.

CDR3 protein: CASSYRTGGDSPLHF. DNA of the CDR3: TGTGCCAGCAGCTACCGGACAGGGGGGGATTCACCCCTCCACTTT. This sequence joins TRBV9 and TRBJ1-6; 10 nucleotides align to TRBD1. The junction had 6 bases not matched to a gene; V was cut back by 4 bases and J by 8 bases. Germline-derived CDR1 and CDR2 are SGDLS and YYNGEE. The CDR3 contains 15 residues.

The CDR3 bases are TGTGCCAGCAGACCACAAAGCGGGAGGAGCACAGATACGCAGTATTTT. Protein product: CASRPQSGRSTDTQYF. This sequence joins TRBV3-1 (or the pseudogene TRBV3-2) and TRBJ2-3, with 9 bases aligning to TRBD2. Germline CDR1 reads LGHDT; CDR2 reads YNNKEL (reference sequence). This CDR3 is 16 amino acids long. V lost 6 bases, J lost 0 bases, and 7 bases stayed unmatched.

The V and J genes are TRBV18 and TRBJ2-3, with D possibly TRBD1 on 6 matching bases. This CDR3 spans 15 amino acids. V gave up 6 bases and J gave up 6 bases, with 19 bases separating them. Germline lookup yields CDR1 KGHSH and CDR2 LQKENI. CDR3 protein: CASSPTVKGVDTQYF. The CDR3 DNA is TGTGCCAGCTCCCCTACGGTCAAGGGGGTGGATACGCAGTATTTT. Supplemented by reference TRBV18 and TRBJ2-3, the full variable domain reads NAGVMQNPRHLVRRRGQEARLRCSPMKGHSHVYWYRQLPEEGLKFMVYLQKENIIDESGMPKERFSAEFPKEGPSILRIQQVVRGDSAAYFCASSPTVKGVDTQYFGPGTRLTVL.

The genes are TRBV11-2 and TRBJ2-3; 14 nucleotides match TRBD2. The CDR3 loop spans 17 amino acids. V was clipped by 3 bases and J by 8 bases; unmatched bases: 10. Looked up from germline, CDR1 is SGHAT and CDR2 is FQNNGV. In nucleotides, the CDR3 is TGTGCCAGCAGCTTCGGACTAGCGGGAGGTTCGGGGGGTACGCAGTATTTT. Translating gives CASSFGLAGGSGGTQYF. Full variable domain (missing parts from reference TRBV11-2 and TRBJ2-3): EAGVAQSPRYKIIEKRQSVAFWCNPISGHATLYWYQQILGQGPKLLIQFQNNGVVDDSQLPKDRFSAERLKGVDSTLKIQPAKLEDSAVYLCASSFGLAGGSGGTQYFGPGTRLTVL.

The V and J genes are TRBV6-5 and TRBJ2-7, with D perhaps matching TRBD2 (7 bases). Trimming took 6 bases from V and 6 from J, leaving 21 bases between them. There are 15 residues in the CDR3. Germline CDR1 reads MNHEY; CDR2 reads SVGAGI. The CDR3 is CASRRGGPQGGEQYF. CDR3 nucleotide sequence: TGTGCCAGCAGAAGGGGGGGGCCCCAAGGAGGCGAGCAGTACTTC.

CDR3 bases: TGTGCCAGCAGCTTGACTAGCGGGAGCAATGAGCAGTTCTTC. Protein: CASSLTSGSNEQFF. The rearrangement joins TRBV5-4 to TRBJ2-1; 11 bases fit TRBD2. Losses at the gene ends were 1 base for V and 6 bases for J; bases not matched to a gene: 0. There are 14 residues in the CDR3. The germline V gene has CDR1 SGHNT and CDR2 YYREEE (reference sequence).

The chain joins TRBV18 to TRBJ2-1; 7 bases map to TRBD1. The J segment lost 2 bases and the V segment lost 4 bases, leaving 5 bases of the junction unmatched. The CDR3 has 15 amino acids. The germline CDR1 and CDR2 sequences are KGHSH and LQKENI. The CDR3 spells CASSQPGQTYNEQFF. In DNA, the CDR3 is TGTGCCAGCTCACAACCGGGACAGACCTACAATGAGCAGTTCTTC.

This sequence joins TRBV20-1 and TRBJ1-5; D gene uncertain. Germline values: CDR1 DFQATT, CDR2 SNEGSKA (reference sequence). The CDR3 spans 11 residues. V was clipped by 8 bases and J by 2 bases, with 7 bases between them. In DNA form, the CDR3 reads TGCAGTCCCTATGGCAATCAGCCCCAGCATTTT. Amino acid sequence: CSPYGNQPQHF.

The genes are TRBV3-1 (or the pseudogene TRBV3-2) and TRBJ2-5, with a tentative D call TRBD2 (6 bases). This CDR3 is 14 amino acids long. With 5 bases removed from V and 2 bases from J, the gap between germline ends came to 12 bases. The V gene's germline CDR1 is LGHDT and CDR2 YNNKEL (reference sequence). Here the CDR3 reads CASSFRRGQETQYF. The CDR3, as DNA: TGTGCCAGCAGCTTTCGCCGGGGGCAAGAGACCCAGTACTTC.

V usage is TRBV6-2 or TRBV6-3 and J usage is TRBJ1-5; D possibly corresponds to TRBD1 (6 bases). Germline CDR1 reads MNHEY; CDR2 reads SVGEGT. The CDR3 sequence is 14 residues long. Between the trimmed V and J ends, which lost 4 bases and 6 bases, there was a span of 13 bases. The chain's CDR3 is CASSSLTGGQPQHF. The CDR3 coding sequence is TGTGCCAGCAGTTCCCTGACAGGCGGTCAGCCCCAGCATTTT.

This chain uses TRBV16 with TRBJ1-5, with 7 bases matching TRBD1. The CDR3 is made up of 18 amino acids. CDR1 and CDR2 (germline): KGHSY, FQNENV. J lost 0 bases, V lost 4 bases, and 12 bases had no gene match. The CDR3 sequence is CASSPDRVGEYSNQPQHF. The CDR3 nucleotides read TGTGCCAGCAGCCCTGACAGGGTCGGGGAGTATAGCAATCAGCCCCAGCATTTT.

The chain uses TRBV14 and TRBJ2-1, with D uncertain. V lost 6 bases, J lost 7 bases, and 13 bases lay in between. The germline gives CDR1 SGHDN, CDR2 FVKESK. The CDR3 has 13 amino acids. DNA for the CDR3: TGTGCCAGCAGGTCTACTTCCGCGAATGAGCAGTTCTTC. Encoded protein: CASRSTSANEQFF. Full variable domain (rest looked up from reference TRBV14 and TRBJ2-1): EAGVTQFPSHSVIEKGQTVTLRCDPISGHDNLYWYRRVMGKEIKFLLHFVKESKQDESGMPNNRFLAERTGGTYSTLKVQPAELEDSGVYFCASRSTSANEQFFGPGTRLTVL.

The chain couples TRBV19 to TRBJ2-2; D perhaps matches TRBD2 (6 bases). V was cut by 5 bases and J by 1 base, with 14 bases left in between. Looked up from germline, CDR1 is LNHDA and CDR2 is SQIVND (reference sequence). There are 16 residues in the CDR3. CDR3 sequence (DNA): TGTGCCAGTAGTTATCGACGGGAGTTGAACACCGGGGAGCTGTTTTTT. Translated, it gives CASSYRRELNTGELFF.

This clone was observed once. The rearrangement uses TRBV11-2 and TRBJ1-1, with a possible D match to TRBD1 (5 bases). Germline loops: CDR1 SGHAT, CDR2 FQNNGV. The CDR3 sequence is 14 residues long. The V end was cut by 3 bases, the J end by 3 bases, with 11 bases between. The CDR3 DNA follows: TGTGCCAGCAGCTTGGGGCAGAGATACACTGAAGCTTTCTTT. Translation: CASSLGQRYTEAFF.

This chain uses TRBV10-3 with TRBJ2-7, with TRBD2 identical over 9 bases. Trimming removed 10 bases from V and 1 base from J; junction bases left unmatched: 2. The V gene's germline CDR1 is ENHRY and CDR2 SYGVKD. This CDR3 is 12 amino acids long. The CDR3 sequence: CATSGASYEQYF. The CDR3 region has the DNA TGTGCCACTAGCGGGGCATCCTACGAGCAGTACTTC.

The V call is TRBV10-3, the J call TRBJ1-2, with D possibly matching TRBD1 (6 bases). Germline lookup yields CDR1 ENHRY and CDR2 SYGVKD. The length of the CDR3 is 16 residues. V was shortened by 0 bases and J by 3 bases, with 14 bases between the two germline ends. CDR3 in DNA: TGTGCCATCAGTGAGTCCTTGGGGGCGAGTCACTATGGCTACACCTTC. This sequence encodes CAISESLGASHYGYTF.

The rearrangement uses TRBV9 and TRBJ2-7; 10 nucleotides align to TRBD2. Trimming cost V 0 bases and J 5 bases; bases outside gene matches: 5. The CDR3 is 15 residues long. Germline CDR1 reads SGDLS; CDR2 reads YYNGEE. The CDR3: CASSVGAGGPHEQYF. The CDR3 coding sequence is TGTGCCAGCAGCGTAGGAGCGGGAGGGCCCCACGAGCAGTACTTC.

The gene calls are TRBV7-7 and TRBJ1-1; no definite D call. From germline, CDR1 is SSHAT and CDR2 FNYEAQ (reference sequence). CDR3 length: 14 residues. The V gene lost 5 bases and the J gene lost 0 bases, with 10 bases spanning the gap. The CDR3 region is CASSPTDMNTEAFF. The CDR3 nucleotides are TGTGCCAGCAGCCCTACAGATATGAACACTGAAGCTTTCTTT.

The J gene is TRBJ2-3, the V gene TRBV5-1, with D possibly TRBD2 on 6 matching bases. The CDR3 covers 12 residues. V shed 1 base and J shed 6 bases, with 6 bases lying between them. Germline V lookup: CDR1 SGHRS, CDR2 YFSETQ. CDR3 protein: CASSLLADTQYF. The CDR3 DNA sequence: TGCGCCAGCAGCTTGCTAGCGGATACGCAGTATTTT.

The gene calls are TRBV7-2 and TRBJ1-2, with D unresolved. The CDR3 contains 13 residues. Per the germline V gene, CDR1 is SGHTA and CDR2 is FQGNSA. V was cut by 0 bases and J by 4 bases, with 6 bases left in between. The CDR3 nucleotides read TGTGCCAGCAGCTTAGCCCCAGGCTATGGCTACACCTTC. This translates into CASSLAPGYGYTF.